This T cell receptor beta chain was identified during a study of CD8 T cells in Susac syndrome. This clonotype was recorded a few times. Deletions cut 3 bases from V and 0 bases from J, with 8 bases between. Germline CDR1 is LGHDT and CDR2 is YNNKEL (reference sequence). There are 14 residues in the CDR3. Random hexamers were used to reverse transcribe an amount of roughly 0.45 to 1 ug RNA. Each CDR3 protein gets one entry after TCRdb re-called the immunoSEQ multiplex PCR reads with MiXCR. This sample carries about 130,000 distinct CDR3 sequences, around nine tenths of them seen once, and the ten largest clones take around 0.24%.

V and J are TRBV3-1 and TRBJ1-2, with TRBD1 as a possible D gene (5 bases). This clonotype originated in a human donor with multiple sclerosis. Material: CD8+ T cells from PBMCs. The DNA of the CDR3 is TGTGCCAGCAGCCAGGGGGGAACTAACTATGGCTACACCTTC. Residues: CASSQGGTNYGYTF.